This TCR beta chain emerged from a study of blood T cell repertoires in COVID-19. About the study: Samples taken during acute and convalescent COVID-19 were collected in the United States, Italy and Spain. T cells, B-cell-depleted T cells, or PBMCs provided the cDNA or gDNA that served as material.

Deletions cut 5 bases from V and 4 bases from J, with 14 bases between. The V gene's germline CDR1 is SEHNR and CDR2 FQNEAQ (reference sequence). The CDR3 contains 14 residues. As handled by the study authors: It was from reference gene primer amplification that nucleated cell counts were estimated. Sequenced by immunoSEQ multiplex PCR; TCRdb stores in-frame clones only, minus some. The V and J calls and the clone size are those of that table, but D and trimming were determined from the DNA. The sample lists just over 250,000 clones, roughly 86% occurring once. V is TRBV7-9 and J is TRBJ1-1, with D tentatively TRBD1 (5 bases). The sequencing sample was made of peripheral blood. This sequence was found in a man aged 35 to 55 who had recovered from COVID-19. CDR3 sequence reads: CASSRPGLGTEAFF. The CDR3 DNA follows: TGTGCCAGCAGCCGTCCAGGGTTGGGCACTGAAGCTTTCTTT.